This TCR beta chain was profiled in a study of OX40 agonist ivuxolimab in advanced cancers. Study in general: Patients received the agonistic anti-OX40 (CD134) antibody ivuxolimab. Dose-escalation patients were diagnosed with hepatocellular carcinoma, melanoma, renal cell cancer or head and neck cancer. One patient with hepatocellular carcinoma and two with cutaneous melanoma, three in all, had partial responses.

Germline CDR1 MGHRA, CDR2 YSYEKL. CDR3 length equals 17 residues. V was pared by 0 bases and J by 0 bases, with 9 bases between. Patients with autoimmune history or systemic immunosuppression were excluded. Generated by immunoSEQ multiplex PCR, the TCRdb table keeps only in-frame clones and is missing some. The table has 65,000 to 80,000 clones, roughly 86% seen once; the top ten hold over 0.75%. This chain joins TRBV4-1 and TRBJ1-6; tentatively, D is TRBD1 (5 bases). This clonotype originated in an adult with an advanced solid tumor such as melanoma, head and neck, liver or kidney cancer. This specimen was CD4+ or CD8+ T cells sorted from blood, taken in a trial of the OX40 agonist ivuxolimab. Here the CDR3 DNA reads TGCGCCAGCAGCCAAGATCCGGGGGACTCCTATAATTCACCCCTCCACTTT. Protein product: CASSQDPGDSYNSPLHF.